The clone carrying this T cell receptor beta chain was counted a single time. The CDR3 length is 14 residues. The V gene's germline CDR1 is MNHEY and CDR2 SMNVEV (reference sequence). The V gene lost 4 bases and the J gene lost 6 bases, with 12 bases spanning the gap. The entry originates in a study of T cell changes during pregnancy in multiple sclerosis. The repertoire was sequenced with immunoSEQ multiplex PCR; TCRdb's copy has only in-frame clones and lacks some. The top ten clones hold approximately 7.9% of a sample with some 30,000 clones, roughly 87% of them seen once. This TCR derives from a female donor with multiple sclerosis, enrolled in a pregnancy study. The specimen comprised CD8+ T cells from peripheral blood mononuclear cells, sampled before pregnancy. This rearrangement joins TRBV27 to TRBJ1-4, with no clear D. CDR3 loop: CASSYLGADEKLFF. CDR3 nucleotides: TGTGCCAGCAGTTATCTGGGAGCCGATGAAAAACTGTTTTTT.